The TCR beta chain described here comes from a study of metastatic and nonmetastatic thyroid tumors (dated by TCRdb to 2020 to 2022). About the full investigation: Repertoires were compared across peripheral blood and tumor or nodule tissue samples from malignant and benign thyroid patients.

Paper-wide results and their limitations: In both blood and tumor samples, TCR beta diversity was reported to be significantly higher in malignant tumors than in benign nodules.

Trimming takes 0 bases off V and 6 bases off J; junction bases not matched to a gene: 8. The CDR3 sequence holds 16 residues, the cysteine and phenylalanine included. The entry retains the CDR3 DNA only, 48 bases that are in frame from base 1. The germline V gene gives CDR1 as SGHRS and CDR2 as YFSETQ. The library relied on PCR. Sequencing used an Illumina HiSeq 4000. The TCR beta-chain CDR3 region of each patient was profiled by high-throughput sequencing. The authors processed their data as follows. The researchers built a classifier to tell apart papillary thyroid cancer patients with distant metastasis, based on CDR3 differences among clinicopathological groups. The Shannon index was used to assess repertoire diversity, and the Morisita-Horn index was used to assess tumor-blood repertoire similarity. TCRdb reprocessed the public reads (quality trimming at Q25 with fastp, clone calling with MiXCR) and kept in-frame beta chains. The authors' filters were not applied to this entry. Counted in this sample were 13,000 to 15,000 clones; 25% to 35% of them appeared once. The leading ten clones occupy about a fifth of the sample.

No treatment had been received by any patient before thyroid surgery. Using T-cell receptor beta sequencing, the study looked back at clinical samples from patients collected from about 2011 to 2019. At least ten counts were recorded for this clone. It lacks a known antigen. Nothing much larger sits one base from this clone, and base qualities are not available. The TCR was taken from a female donor with papillary thyroid cancer or a benign thyroid nodule (not recorded which). Some clones in this sample may be carry-over from other donors' samples. The chain was built from TRBV5-1 and TRBJ2-3, with TRBD2 identical over 9 junction bases. Material: tumor tissue. The CDR3 sequence is CASSLDVGGRVDTQYF. The nucleotide sequence is given as TGCGCCAGCAGCTTGGACGTCGGCGGGAGGGTTGATACGCAGTATTTT.